This TCR beta chain was recovered during a study of control samples from healthy donors and cancer patients. This clone occurred once. The protocol was immunoSEQ multiplex PCR, while the TCRdb copy is restricted to in-frame clones and leaves out a portion. The sample has about 160,000 clones, around 90% seen once; the top ten hold around 12%. This CDR3 has 13 residues. Deletions cut 6 bases from V and 8 bases from J, with 14 bases between. The germline gives CDR1 MNHEY, CDR2 SMNVEV (reference sequence). Specimen: blood. This clonotype was obtained from a man under 40 in good health. This rearrangement joins TRBV27 to TRBJ1-5; D call uncertain. The CDR3 loop is CASRRQALEPQHF. The CDR3 region has the DNA TGTGCCAGCAGGCGGCAGGCCTTAGAGCCCCAGCATTTT.